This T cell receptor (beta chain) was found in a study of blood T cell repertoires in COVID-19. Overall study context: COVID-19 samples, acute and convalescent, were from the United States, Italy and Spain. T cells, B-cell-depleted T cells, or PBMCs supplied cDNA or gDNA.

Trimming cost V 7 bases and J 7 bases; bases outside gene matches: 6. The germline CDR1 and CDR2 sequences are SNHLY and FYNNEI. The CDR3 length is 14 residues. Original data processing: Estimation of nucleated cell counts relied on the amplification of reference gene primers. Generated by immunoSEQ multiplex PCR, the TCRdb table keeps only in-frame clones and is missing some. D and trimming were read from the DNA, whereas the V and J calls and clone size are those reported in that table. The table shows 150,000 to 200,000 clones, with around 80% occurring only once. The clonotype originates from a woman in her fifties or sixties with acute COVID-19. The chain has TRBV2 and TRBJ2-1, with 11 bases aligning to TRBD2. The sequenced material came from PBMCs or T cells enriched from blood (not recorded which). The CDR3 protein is CASIRASGGNEQFF. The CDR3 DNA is TGTGCCAGCATAAGGGCTAGCGGGGGGAATGAGCAGTTCTTC.